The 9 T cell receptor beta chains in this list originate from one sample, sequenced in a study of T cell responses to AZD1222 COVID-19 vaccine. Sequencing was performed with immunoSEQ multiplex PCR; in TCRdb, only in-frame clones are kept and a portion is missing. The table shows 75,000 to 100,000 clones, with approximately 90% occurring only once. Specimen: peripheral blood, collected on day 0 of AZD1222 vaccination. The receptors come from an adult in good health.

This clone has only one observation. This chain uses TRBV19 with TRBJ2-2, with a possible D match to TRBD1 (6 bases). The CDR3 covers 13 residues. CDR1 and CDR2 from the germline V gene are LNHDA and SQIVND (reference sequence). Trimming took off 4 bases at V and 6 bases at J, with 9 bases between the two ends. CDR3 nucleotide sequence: TGTGCCAGTAGTACCCAGGGGCCCGGGGAGCTGTTTTTT. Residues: CASSTQGPGELFF.

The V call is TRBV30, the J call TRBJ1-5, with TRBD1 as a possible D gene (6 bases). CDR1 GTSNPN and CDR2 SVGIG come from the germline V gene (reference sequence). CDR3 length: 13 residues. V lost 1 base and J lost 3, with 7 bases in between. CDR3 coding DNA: TGTGCCTGGAGTGACAGGGTCAATCAGCCCCAGCATTTT. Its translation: CAWSDRVNQPQHF.

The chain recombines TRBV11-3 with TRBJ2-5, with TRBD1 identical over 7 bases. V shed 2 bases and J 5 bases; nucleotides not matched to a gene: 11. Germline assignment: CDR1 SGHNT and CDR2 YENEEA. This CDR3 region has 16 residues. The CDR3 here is CASSLRPEGQRETQYF. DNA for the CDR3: TGTGCCAGCAGCTTACGCCCCGAGGGACAGAGGGAGACCCAGTACTTC.

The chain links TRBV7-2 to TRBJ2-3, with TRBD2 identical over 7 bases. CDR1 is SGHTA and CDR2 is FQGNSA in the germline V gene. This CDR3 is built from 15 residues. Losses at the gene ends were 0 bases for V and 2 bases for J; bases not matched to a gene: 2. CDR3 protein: CASSLAGGPTDTQYF. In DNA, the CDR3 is TGTGCCAGCAGCTTAGCGGGAGGGCCCACAGATACGCAGTATTTT.

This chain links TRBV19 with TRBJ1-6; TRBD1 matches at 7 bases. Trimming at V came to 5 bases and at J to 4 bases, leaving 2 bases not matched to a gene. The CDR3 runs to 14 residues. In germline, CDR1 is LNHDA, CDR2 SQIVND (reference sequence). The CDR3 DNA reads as TGTGCCAGTAGTCCGGGACAGTATAATTCACCCCTCCACTTT. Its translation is CASSPGQYNSPLHF.

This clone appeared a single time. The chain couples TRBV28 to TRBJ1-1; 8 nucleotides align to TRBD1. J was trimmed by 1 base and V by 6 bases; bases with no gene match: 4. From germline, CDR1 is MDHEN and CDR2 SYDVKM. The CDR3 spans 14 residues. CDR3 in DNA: TGTGCCAGCAGATTTGACAGGGGGAACACTGAAGCTTTCTTT. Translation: CASRFDRGNTEAFF. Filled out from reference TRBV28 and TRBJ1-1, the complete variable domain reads DVKVTQSSRYLVKRTGEKVFLECVQDMDHENMFWYRQDPGLGLRLIYFSYDVKMKEKGDIPEGYSVSREKKERFSLILESASTNQTSMYLCASRFDRGNTEAFFGQGTRLTVV.

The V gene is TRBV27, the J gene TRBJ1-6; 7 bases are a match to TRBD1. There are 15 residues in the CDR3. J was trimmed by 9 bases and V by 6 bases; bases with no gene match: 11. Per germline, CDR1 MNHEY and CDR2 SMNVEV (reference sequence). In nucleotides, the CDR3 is TGTGCCAGCAGAGTACAGGGGTGGATGCTTTCACCCCTCCACTTT. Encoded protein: CASRVQGWMLSPLHF.

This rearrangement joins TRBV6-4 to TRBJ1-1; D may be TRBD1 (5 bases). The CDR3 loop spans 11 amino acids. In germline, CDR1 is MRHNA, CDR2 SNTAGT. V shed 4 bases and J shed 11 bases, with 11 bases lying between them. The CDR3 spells CASSGQLGAFF. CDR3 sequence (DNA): TGTGCCAGCAGTGGACAGCTTGGCGCTTTCTTT.

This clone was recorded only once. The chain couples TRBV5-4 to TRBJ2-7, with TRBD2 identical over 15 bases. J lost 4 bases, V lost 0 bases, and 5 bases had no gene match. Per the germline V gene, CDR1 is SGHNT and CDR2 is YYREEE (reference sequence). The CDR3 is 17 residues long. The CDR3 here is CASSLAPGLAGGYEQYF. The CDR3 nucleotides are TGTGCCAGCAGCTTGGCCCCGGGACTAGCGGGAGGATACGAGCAGTACTTC. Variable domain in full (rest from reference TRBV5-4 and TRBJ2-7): ETGVTQSPTHLIKTRGQQVTLRCSSQSGHNTVSWYQQALGQGPQFIFQYYREEENGRGNFPPRFSGLQFPNYSSELNVNALELDDSALYLCASSLAPGLAGGYEQYFGPGTRLTVT.